These 3 T cell receptor beta chains were sequenced from one sample in a study of shared clonotypes between healthy human individuals. The assay was immunoSEQ multiplex PCR, and TCRdb's table has in-frame clones only and misses some. The data show around 2,000,000 clones, 85% to 95% seen once. What was sequenced was naive CD4+ T cells sorted from blood. Indicated subset: CD45RA+ positively selected. The receptors were gathered from a man aged 18 to 30 in good health.

This chain joins TRBV19 and TRBJ1-2; 11 bases are a match to TRBD1. The CDR3 sequence is 14 residues long. Trimming removed 5 bases from V and 8 bases from J; junction bases left unmatched: 7. Germline V gene lookup returns CDR1 LNHDA and CDR2 SQIVND (reference sequence). The CDR3 spells CASSYGQGAPGYTF. In DNA, the CDR3 is TGTGCCAGTAGTTACGGACAGGGGGCGCCCGGCTACACCTTC.

The gene calls are TRBV20-1 and TRBJ2-7; D is unclear. The CDR3 sequence is 10 residues long. V was shortened by 3 bases and J by 9 bases, with 9 bases between the two germline ends. CDR1 is DFQATT and CDR2 is SNEGSKA in the germline V gene (reference sequence). For the CDR3, the DNA is TGCAGTGCTAGGCATGCCGGGCAGTACTTC. This sequence encodes CSARHAGQYF.

This rearrangement joins TRBV7-2 to TRBJ2-2; D perhaps matches TRBD2 (6 bases). This CDR3 contains 13 residues. Germline V CDR1 and CDR2: SGHTA, FQGNSA. The V and J ends lost 5 bases and 6 bases respectively, with 10 bases between them. The CDR3 loop is CASSLRGSGELFF. The CDR3, as DNA: TGTGCCAGCAGCCTTCGGGGGTCCGGGGAGCTGTTTTTT.